What follows describes a single TCR beta chain. Its antigen remains unidentified. No quality values exist for individual bases; no much larger clone is one base distant. This sample is part of a study of shared clonotypes between healthy human individuals (dated by TCRdb to the early 2020s). With regard to the full study: A couple of women and a few men aged 18 to 49 years were included in the cohort. For each donor, three plates each were used for CD4 naive and CD4 memory, two plates were used for CD8 naive, and one plate was used for CD8 memory. To estimate repertoire size and how much clonotype sharing occurs between individuals, the study deeply sequenced the blood TCR repertoires of roughly 5 healthy adults. Different laboratories and diverse techniques were used to prepare libraries and sequence TCR repertoires, to increase sequencing depth and limit assay-specific biases. Per donor, leukapheresis produced somewhere between about 0.94 and 10 billion PBMCs.

CDR1 and CDR2 are drawn from the germline V gene (reference sequence): MNHEY, SMNVEV. Reading from cysteine to phenylalanine, the CDR3 counts 15 amino acids. Only the CDR3 DNA stays, 45 bases, in frame from base 1. Trimming removed 6 bases from V and 2 bases from J, leaving 17 bases between the germline ends. Summary of the overall study and its limitations: Because the study included a small number of donors, the genetic and exposure-history diversity represented was limited. Rarefaction of sorted-subset datasets indicated incomplete sequencing despite the large sequencing depth. Larger estimated clonotype richness was generally found for naive subsets than for memory subsets. Based on pairwise subsampling, the degree of clonotype sharing among donors was expected to be affected by sequencing depth. Compared with non-shared clonotypes, clonotypes shared by all four sorted-subset donors had higher generation probabilities. Approximately 5% of naive CD4, 3.5% of naive CD8, 2.3% of memory CD4, and about 0.4% of memory CD8 clonotypes were shared across several donors. Only blood was sampled, and tissue TCR repertoires likely differ from those in blood.

Using the deep immunoSEQ assay, multiplex PCR amplified TCR CDR3 regions from genomic DNA. Extracted genomic DNA from each cell subset was spread evenly across all wells of several immunoSEQ 96-well plates, with each plate serving as a replicate. For sorted subsets, about 0.2 ug genomic DNA, equal to 30,000 to 35,000 T cell genomes, was loaded into each replicate PCR. The purified libraries were quantified using a Qubit 3.0 fluorometer, sized with a Bioanalyzer 2100, and then quantified again using the KAPA Library Quantification kit. A separate single-read 150-cycle Illumina NextSeq 550 flow cell was used to sequence each immunoSEQ 96-well plate. The paper's processing steps were these. Because the immunoSEQ output included only junctional sequences and no quality scores, the filtering could not be the same as the filtering used for full-length reads. To assign V/J genes and CDR3, sequences were annotated using PyIR, a Python wrapper for IgBLAST v1.9, with IMGT germline references. Reads were removed for weak V/J assignments (E-value above 1e-6), missing CDR3, stop codons, out-of-frame junctions, or ambiguous translated residues. V3J clonotypes were defined as sequences sharing an identical inferred V gene, J gene, and CDR3 amino acid sequence. The percentage overlap between two repertoires was calculated by dividing the number of shared unique clonotypes by the size of the smaller repertoire. Three approaches were used to assess repertoire richness: RTK rarefaction, the Chao1 estimator, and Recon v2.1 estimates of unobserved clonotypes. OLGA was used to compute generation probabilities for all TCRbeta clonotypes that the gDNA method yielded from a handful of donors. The immuneACCESS repertoire file appears here via TCRdb, limited to in-frame rearrangements. These files lack a portion of the clones; in checked studies, under half of the deficit traces to unresolved V genes, and the cause of the others is not known. V, J and clone size reflect that table, while D and trimming were determined from the DNA. The sample table records some 2 million clones; roughly 96% of these occur just once. The ten largest clones take up 0.13% of the sample.

Donors were healthy HIV-negative adults with no recently reported acute infections or vaccinations. All donors were Caucasian adults living in Nashville, Tennessee, USA. CD4+ T cells were enriched through magnetic negative selection, after which naive cells were positively selected on CD45RA and the remaining negative fraction served as the memory subset. After blood collection by leukapheresis, PBMCs were isolated using Ficoll-Histopaque density gradient centrifugation and then cryopreserved in the vapor phase of liquid nitrogen. Analytical flow cytometry was used to check the purity and quantity of each magnetically sorted T cell population. Genomic DNA was isolated from every sorted fraction and measured by UV absorbance on a Nanodrop 2000c.

Specimen: naive CD4+ T cells sorted from blood. In the paper's terms, the cell subset or site label means: CD45RA+ positively selected. The TCR comes from a man aged 18 to 30 in good health. This chain joins TRBV27 to TRBJ2-7; TRBD1 is possibly the D segment (6 matching bases). This receptor has the CDR3 CASSPGQSIPYEQYF. The DNA sequence reads TGTGCCAGCAGCCCCGGACAGAGTATTCCCTACGAGCAGTACTTC.